A single count supports the clone carrying this TCR beta chain. Antigen specificity is unknown. These data belong to a study of cytomegalovirus exposure and HLA in healthy donors. Study findings and constraints: A likely sequencing artifact accounted for one observed cluster of highly shared sequence variants.

J lost 7 bases, V lost 3 bases, and 7 bases had no gene match. CDR1 and CDR2 from the germline V gene are KGHSH and LQKENI. The CDR3 length is 15 residues. The PCR had 60 Vbeta and 13 Jbeta primers. Some clones are missing from TCRdb's copy, which holds only in-frame ones; the method was immunoSEQ multiplex PCR. This sample yields 150,000 to 200,000 clones, of which over 60% are seen a single time; approximately 1% belongs to the top ten. It was healthy bone marrow donors who served as donors. The rearrangement joins TRBV18 to TRBJ2-3; 10 nucleotides agree with TRBD2. The sample consisted of PBMCs. The receptor was isolated from a woman aged 40 to 55 in good health and CMV-seronegative. This chain's CDR3 is CASSPRAGGGYTQYF. CDR3 nucleotide sequence: TGTGCCAGCTCACCTAGAGCGGGAGGGGGATATACGCAGTATTTT.